One and the same sample provided the 26 T cell receptor beta chains below, sequenced in a study of blood T cell repertoires in COVID-19. TCRdb's table, derived via immunoSEQ multiplex PCR, lists solely in-frame clones and lacks some. Counted here are some 120,000 clones, about 83% occurring once; the ten biggest clones make up around 5.6%. The sample consisted of peripheral blood. The receptor source for this set is a man older than 75 with active or convalescent COVID-19.

This chain joins TRBV28 and TRBJ1-6; D remains ambiguous. The CDR3 has 14 amino acids. CDR1 is MDHEN and CDR2 is SYDVKM in the germline V gene. V lost 7 bases and J lost 10, with 17 bases in between. The CDR3 DNA reads TGTGCCAGCACTCTCCGGGTAATAGGATCACCCCTCCACTTT. It is translated as CASTLRVIGSPLHF.

This rearrangement joins TRBV7-7 to TRBJ2-3; 9 nucleotides line up with TRBD1. Germline values: CDR1 SSHAT, CDR2 FNYEAQ (reference sequence). Unmatched junction bases numbered 11, after V lost 5 bases and J lost 5 bases. The CDR3 has 16 residues. The CDR3 protein is CASSQSDRGGIDTQYF. CDR3 nucleotides: TGTGCCAGCAGCCAGTCGGACAGGGGAGGAATAGATACGCAGTATTTT.

V is TRBV19 and J is TRBJ1-6; D remains ambiguous. CDR3 length: 15 residues. Trimming took 5 bases from V and 7 from J, leaving 15 bases between them. Germline V CDR1 and CDR2: LNHDA, SQIVND (reference sequence). The CDR3 DNA is TGTGCCAGTAGTGAGGACTCTTTGGGGAATTCACCCCTCCACTTT. This codes for CASSEDSLGNSPLHF.

This clone was found a few times. The gene calls are TRBV6-5 and TRBJ1-2; possibly TRBD1 for D (6 bases). The germline CDR1 and CDR2 sequences are MNHEY and SVGAGI. The V gene lost 7 bases and the J gene lost 4 bases, with 13 bases spanning the gap. The CDR3 length is 13 residues. CDR3 bases: TGTGCCAGCAAGGTTGGGGGCGCCTATGGCTACACCTTC. It yields the protein CASKVGGAYGYTF.

The chain is built from TRBV19 and TRBJ2-7, with D tentatively TRBD2 (5 bases). Trimming took 1 base from V and 0 from J, leaving 7 bases between them. The CDR3 runs 14 residues. CDR1 LNHDA and CDR2 SQIVND come from the germline V gene (reference sequence). This CDR3 is CASSIGTYSYEQYF. CDR3 bases: TGTGCCAGTAGTATAGGGACTTACTCCTACGAGCAGTACTTC.

A few counts support this clone. This chain joins TRBV7-9 and TRBJ1-2; D is unresolved. V was trimmed by 4 bases and J by 3 bases, leaving 12 bases between them. Per germline, CDR1 SEHNR and CDR2 FQNEAQ (reference sequence). The CDR3 runs to 14 residues. The CDR3 region is CASSSPPSDYGYTF. The CDR3 DNA reads TGTGCCAGCAGCTCCCCCCCGTCCGACTATGGCTACACCTTC. The whole variable domain, filled in from reference TRBV7-9 and TRBJ1-2, reads DTGVSQNPRHKITKRGQNVTFRCDPISEHNRLYWYRQTLGQGPEFLTYFQNEAQLEKSRLLSDRFSAERPKGSFSTLEIQRTEQGDSAMYLCASSSPPSDYGYTFGSGTRLTVV.

The rearrangement joins TRBV9 to TRBJ2-4; 12 nucleotides align to TRBD1. V shed 0 bases and J 11 bases; nucleotides not matched to a gene: 9. This CDR3 region has 16 residues. Looked up from germline, CDR1 is SGDLS and CDR2 is YYNGEE. The CDR3 bases are TGTGCCAGCAGCGTAGAATGGGACAGGGGGCGTTTTGTTCAGTACTTC. Translation gives CASSVEWDRGRFVQYF.

The CDR3 protein is CATSDFDSNQPQHF. Written as DNA, the CDR3 is TGTGCCACCAGTGATTTCGACTCCAATCAGCCCCAGCATTTT. The genes are TRBV24-1 and TRBJ1-5; no reliable D call. Trimming took off 1 base at V and 3 bases at J, with 6 bases between the two ends. CDR1 and CDR2 from the germline V gene are KGHDR and SFDVKD. The CDR3 is made up of 14 amino acids.

The CDR3 loop is CASSSLPLYSPLHF. CDR3 in DNA: TGTGCCAGCAGTTCCCTTCCACTTTATTCACCCCTCCACTTT. The chain links TRBV6-5 to TRBJ1-6; D is undetermined. The CDR3 length is 14 residues. The germline V gene encodes CDR1 MNHEY and CDR2 SVGAGI. V was shortened by 4 bases and J by 8 bases, with 12 bases between the two germline ends.

The V and J genes are TRBV28 and TRBJ1-6, with 9 bases lining up with TRBD1. In germline, CDR1 is MDHEN, CDR2 SYDVKM. The V segment lost 8 bases and the J segment 7 bases; nucleotides outside the gene matches: 9. This CDR3 is 15 amino acids long. CDR3 sequence: CASATGTGQNSPLHF. CDR3 DNA: TGTGCCAGCGCAACCGGGACAGGGCAGAATTCACCCCTCCACTTT.

This rearrangement joins TRBV5-1 to TRBJ2-6, with D unclear. The CDR3 has 14 amino acids. Germline CDR1 reads SGHRS; CDR2 reads YFSETQ. The ends were cut back, 0 bases at V and 2 bases at J, with 3 bases in the middle. The CDR3 is CASSLAAGANVLTF. CDR3 nucleotides: TGCGCCAGCAGCTTGGCAGCTGGGGCCAACGTCCTGACTTTC.

V is TRBV12-3 or TRBV12-4 and J is TRBJ1-2; the D gene is possibly TRBD1 (5 bases). The V gene lost 3 bases and the J gene lost 6 bases, with 11 bases spanning the gap. The CDR3 length is 13 residues. CDR3 in amino acids: CASSLEWGDGYTF. CDR3 sequence (DNA): TGTGCCAGCAGTTTGGAATGGGGCGATGGCTACACCTTC.

The V gene is TRBV5-1, the J gene TRBJ2-1; tentatively, D is TRBD2 (6 bases). Deletions cut 4 bases from V and 0 bases from J, with 11 bases between. CDR1 is SGHRS and CDR2 is YFSETQ in the germline V gene. The CDR3 covers 15 residues. CDR3 DNA sequence: TGCGCCAGCAGCCCTGGGGGGACCTCCTACAATGAGCAGTTCTTC. This sequence encodes CASSPGGTSYNEQFF.

This chain connects TRBV5-1 to TRBJ1-1, with a weak D call TRBD1 (5 bases). This CDR3 contains 15 residues. Trimming pared 5 bases from V and 2 bases from J, leaving 16 bases between. CDR1 SGHRS and CDR2 YFSETQ come from the germline V gene. CDR3 sequence: CASSQRTGFNTEAFF. CDR3 sequence (DNA): TGCGCCAGCAGTCAGAGAACAGGCTTTAACACTGAAGCTTTCTTT.

V and J are TRBV12-3 or TRBV12-4 and TRBJ1-2; 8 nucleotides align to TRBD1. The CDR3 is 13 amino acids. With 4 bases clipped from V and 7 bases from J, the junction kept 5 bases outside the gene matches. The CDR3: CASSSSGGTGYTF. In nucleotides, the CDR3 is TGTGCCAGCAGTTCGTCAGGGGGCACTGGCTACACCTTC.

The chain couples TRBV7-2 to TRBJ2-1; maybe TRBD1 (5 bases). The CDR3 loop spans 17 amino acids. With 3 bases removed from V and 5 bases from J, the gap between germline ends came to 20 bases. Germline CDR1 is SGHTA and CDR2 is FQGNSA. This CDR3 is CASSFRGLTDLDNEQFF. In nucleotides, the CDR3 is TGTGCCAGCAGCTTTAGGGGCCTAACGGACCTAGACAATGAGCAGTTCTTC. Looking up the rest from reference TRBV7-2 and TRBJ2-1 gives the full variable domain: GAGVSQSPSNKVTEKGKDVELRCDPISGHTALYWYRQSLGQGLEFLIYFQGNSAPDKSGLPSDRFSAERTGGSVSTLTIQRTQQEDSAVYLCASSFRGLTDLDNEQFFGPGTRLTVL.

This chain links TRBV24-1 with TRBJ2-2; D remains ambiguous. Germline assignment: CDR1 KGHDR and CDR2 SFDVKD. The CDR3 runs 13 residues. V lost 1 base to trimming and J lost 4 bases, with 3 bases between them. In DNA, the CDR3 is TGTGCCACCAGTGATTTCATCACCGGGGAGCTGTTTTTT. Translating gives CATSDFITGELFF.

This clone was observed a few times. This chain joins TRBV6-5 and TRBJ1-2, with D perhaps TRBD1 (5 bases). V dropped 5 bases and J dropped 4 bases, with 8 bases sitting between them. The CDR3 has 12 residues. Germline lookup yields CDR1 MNHEY and CDR2 SVGAGI. CDR3 DNA: TGTGCCAGCAGTCTCGACAGCTATGGCTACACCTTC. The encoded protein is CASSLDSYGYTF.

The chain is built from TRBV21-1 and TRBJ1-2; the table's D call, TRBD1, was not checked against the DNA. TRBV21-1 is given as a pseudogene. CDR3 size: 15 residues. CDR3 region: CASRSINPDSRFYTF. CDR3 coding DNA: TGTGCCAGCAGATCCATTAACCCGGACAGCCGGTTCTACACCTTC.

The J gene is TRBJ2-1, the V gene TRBV7-9; TRBD2 matches at 8 bases. This CDR3 contains 14 residues. The junction had 4 bases not matched to a gene; V was cut back by 9 bases and J by 0 bases. Germline V lookup: CDR1 SEHNR, CDR2 FQNEAQ (reference sequence). This CDR3 reads CASTGTSSYNEQFF. The CDR3 DNA follows: TGTGCCAGTACCGGGACTAGCTCCTACAATGAGCAGTTCTTC.

The chain joins TRBV28 to TRBJ1-5; possible D gene TRBD1, 6 bases. The CDR3 consists of 15 residues. V gave up 3 bases and J gave up 6 bases, with 15 bases separating them. Looked up from germline, CDR1 is MDHEN and CDR2 is SYDVKM. The chain's CDR3 is CASSFAGGGGQPQHF. CDR3 bases: TGTGCCAGCAGTTTTGCGGGAGGGGGGGGTCAGCCCCAGCATTTT.

The rearrangement joins TRBV5-4 to TRBJ1-4, with 7 bases fitting TRBD1. V shed 2 bases and J 2 bases; nucleotides not matched to a gene: 3. The CDR3 covers 15 residues. CDR1 and CDR2 (germline): SGHNT, YYREEE (reference sequence). The CDR3 nucleotides read TGTGCCAGCAGCTTACAGGGGACCACTAATGAAAAACTGTTTTTT. Protein: CASSLQGTTNEKLFF.

The CDR3 DNA is TGTGCCAGTAGTATTGTAGGGGGCATCTACAATGAGCAGTTCTTC. Amino acids: CASSIVGGIYNEQFF. This chain joins TRBV19 and TRBJ2-1, with 7 bases fitting TRBD1. The CDR3 has 15 amino acids. The junction had 5 bases not matched to a gene; V was cut back by 3 bases and J by 3 bases. Germline loops: CDR1 LNHDA, CDR2 SQIVND (reference sequence).

The sample holds one count of this clone. J is TRBJ2-3 and V is TRBV12-3 or TRBV12-4, with a weak D call TRBD1 (5 bases). Trimming removed 5 bases at V and 6 bases at J, with 12 bases between. The CDR3 loop spans 13 amino acids. CDR3 sequence reads: CASSSSGMDTQYF. The CDR3 DNA reads TGTGCCAGCAGTAGTTCAGGGATGGATACGCAGTATTTT.

The sample holds one count of this clone. V usage is TRBV16 and J usage is TRBJ1-1; D may be TRBD1 (5 bases). Trimming took off 0 bases at V and 5 bases at J, with 13 bases between the two ends. The CDR3 covers 15 residues. Germline CDR1 KGHSY, CDR2 FQNENV. CDR3 in amino acids: CASSQSFPGLTEAFF. The CDR3 bases are TGTGCCAGCAGCCAATCTTTCCCAGGGTTGACTGAAGCTTTCTTT.

The chain employs TRBV18 and TRBJ2-3; D is possibly TRBD2 (6 bases). Germline assignment: CDR1 KGHSH and CDR2 LQKENI. CDR3 length: 13 amino acids. V was trimmed by 4 bases and J by 3 bases, leaving 8 bases between them. CDR3 in DNA: TGTGCCAGCTCACGGGACTTGACAGATACGCAGTATTTT. Protein product: CASSRDLTDTQYF.